Here is one TCR beta chain with its context. The target of this receptor is not known. Base quality data are lacking; no much larger clone is found one base away. The collaborating institutions used their own protocols to collect whole blood in K2EDTA tubes. Collaborator samples were shipped for TCRbeta analysis as frozen whole blood, isolated PBMCs, or DNA extracted from either sample type. There are 15 amino acids in the CDR3, from cysteine to phenylalanine inclusive. Only the CDR3 DNA stays, 45 bases, in frame from base 1. Germline trimming amounts to 8 bases on V and 9 bases on J, with 19 as the count of junction bases outside the gene matches. CDR1 SEHNR and CDR2 FQNEAQ are derived from the germline V gene (reference sequence). The sample originates from a study of blood T cell repertoires in COVID-19 (dated by TCRdb to about 2020). Regarding the research as a whole: Samples from collaborators originated in the United States, Italy and Spain and spanned both the acute and convalescent phases of COVID-19. The prospective study material was composed of cDNA or gDNA derived from T cells, B-cell-depleted T cells, or PBMCs. Deeply sampled blood TCRbeta repertoires from subjects exposed to, actively infected with, or recovered from COVID-19 were included in the dataset. The repertoires were released in a freely available public database meant as a resource for research on the immune response to SARS-CoV-2. The samples were drawn from the first 160 participants of the ongoing ImmuneRACE study and from some 1,300 subjects provided by 6 global collaborators. The sample metadata nearly always contained a de-identified subject ID, COVID-19 status, age in years and sex. HLA class I and class II types, where available, came from metadata supplied by the sample provider rather than from assay-based typing. What the authors observed across the whole study: The amount of clinical and demographic metadata varied by source and participant and was provided uncurated.

The immunoSEQ Assay, a bias-controlled multiplex PCR, was used to amplify TCRbeta CDR3 regions from genomic DNA. The paper's processing steps were these. The number of nucleated cells in each sample was estimated by amplification of reference gene primers within the assay. To quantify the absolute abundance of each unique TCRbeta CDR3 rearrangement, sequence reads were collapsed and filtered. For each sample, productive Simpson clonality was calculated by taking the square root of Simpson's diversity index across productive rearrangements. Imported from immuneACCESS, the table was reduced by TCRdb to in-frame sequences with V and J called. These copies leave out some clones; in studies compared against another copy, an unresolved V gene accounts for under half, and the cause of the remainder is not known. V, J and clone size derive from that table, while D and trimming were established from the DNA sequence. The sample has over 110,000 clones on record, 65% to 85% of them singletons. The leading ten clones occupy 1.9% of the sample.

The rearrangement combines TRBV7-9 with TRBJ2-7, and 7 junction bases match TRBD2. The TCR sequence derives from a woman between 55 and 75 years old with acute or convalescent COVID-19. Sequenced material: peripheral blood. The bases read TGTGCCAGCGTGCCGTCCGGGACTACTAAAAGCGTGCAGTACTTC. Its amino acids are CASVPSGTTKSVQYF.